This TCR beta chain was recorded in a study of T cell responses to AZD1222 COVID-19 vaccine. Study-wide findings and caveats: When two AZD1222 doses had been given, Spike-specific TCR breadth and depth rose.

Second-dose schedules of about 4 or about 12 weeks were combined. CDR1 and CDR2 (germline): MNHEY, SMNVEV (reference sequence). Germline trimming cut 5 bases from V and 4 bases from J; bases unmatched to any gene: 4. CDR3 length equals 13 residues. Comment on this clone: The target antigen is unknown.

Produced via immunoSEQ multiplex PCR; TCRdb's table is partial and in-frame only. The repertoire holds some 200,000 clones, with just over 90% as singletons. The source material was peripheral blood, sampled 28 days after the second AZD1222 dose. The chain recombines TRBV27 with TRBJ1-1; 7 nucleotides line up with TRBD1. The sequence was collected from an adult who received the AZD1222 COVID-19 vaccine. The CDR3 is CASSRSGGTEAFF. The CDR3 DNA reads as TGTGCCAGCAGTCGCTCAGGGGGCACTGAAGCTTTCTTT.